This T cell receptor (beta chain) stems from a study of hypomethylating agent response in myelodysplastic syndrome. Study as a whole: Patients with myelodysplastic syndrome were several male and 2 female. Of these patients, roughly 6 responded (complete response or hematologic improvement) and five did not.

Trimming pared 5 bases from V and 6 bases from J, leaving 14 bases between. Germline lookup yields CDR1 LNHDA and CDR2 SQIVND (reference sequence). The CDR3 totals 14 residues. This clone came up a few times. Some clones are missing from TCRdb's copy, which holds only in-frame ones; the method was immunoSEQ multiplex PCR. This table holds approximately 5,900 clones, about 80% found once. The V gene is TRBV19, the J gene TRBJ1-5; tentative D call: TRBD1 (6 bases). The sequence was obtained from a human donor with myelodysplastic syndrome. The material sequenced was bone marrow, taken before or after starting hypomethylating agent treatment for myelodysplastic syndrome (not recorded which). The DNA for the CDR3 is TGTGCCAGTAGTCTCCAACAGGGAAGTCAGCCCCAGCATTTT. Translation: CASSLQQGSQPQHF.